Following are 24 T cell receptor beta chains from one sample sequenced in a study of spatial heterogeneity in lung cancer. Described time point: sample taken at primary tumor resection. No cell sorting; template was whole RNA from tumor, lung tissue or PBMC. TCRdb reanalysed the 5' RACE reads using MiXCR and keeps one entry per CDR3 protein. The sample lists roughly 3,700 distinct CDR3 sequences, over 25% occurring once. The sequencing used normal lung tissue next to the tumor, collected at surgery. Source of these receptors: a male donor with early-stage non-small cell lung cancer.

This rearrangement joins TRBV2 to TRBJ2-3; 8 bases are shared with TRBD2. The CDR3 totals 16 residues. Germline trimming cut 2 bases from V and 0 bases from J; bases unmatched to any gene: 4. In germline, CDR1 is SNHLY, CDR2 FYNNEI. CDR3 bases: TGTGCCAGCAGTGAATTTAGCGGGGCTAGCACAGATACGCAGTATTTT. This encodes CASSEFSGASTDTQYF. The variable domain in full, with the rest retrieved from reference TRBV2 and TRBJ2-3, is EPEVTQTPSHQVTQMGQEVILRCVPISNHLYFYWYRQILGQKVEFLVSFYNNEISEKSEIFDDQFSVERPDGSNFTLKIRSTKLEDSAMYFCASSEFSGASTDTQYFGPGTRLTVL.

This clonotype is medium-sized by share. The rearrangement uses TRBV6-6 and TRBJ2-3; tentatively, D is TRBD2 (5 bases). Trimming took 3 bases from V and 3 from J, leaving 19 bases between them. The CDR3 contains 17 residues. Looked up from germline, CDR1 is MNHNY and CDR2 is SVGAGI (reference sequence). The CDR3 DNA follows: TGTGCCAGCAGTTATATTGGCACCCCTACGGGGACAGATACGCAGTATTTT. It encodes CASSYIGTPTGTDTQYF.

The chain employs TRBV12-3 or TRBV12-4 and TRBJ1-2, with a possible D match to TRBD1 (5 bases). V was cut by 5 bases and J by 5 bases, with 15 bases left in between. The CDR3 has 14 residues. CDR3 in amino acids: CASSPSDRPYGYTF. In DNA form, the CDR3 reads TGTGCCAGCAGTCCGTCCGACAGACCTTATGGCTACACCTTC.

This clonotype qualifies as medium-sized (0.01 to 0.1%). The chain joins TRBV28 to TRBJ2-3; D remains ambiguous. This CDR3 has 17 amino acids. V was cut by 3 bases and J by 0 bases, with 16 bases left in between. CDR1 is MDHEN and CDR2 is SYDVKM in the germline V gene. The CDR3 bases are TGTGCCAGCAGTTTCCCCGCACGGTACCCTAGCACAGATACGCAGTATTTT. It encodes CASSFPARYPSTDTQYF.

This clonotype is deemed medium-sized. This chain links TRBV30 with TRBJ2-2; D is perhaps TRBD1 (10 bases). From germline, CDR1 is GTSNPN and CDR2 SVGIG (reference sequence). Deletions cut 8 bases from V and 4 bases from J, with 17 bases between. The CDR3 is made up of 14 amino acids. The CDR3 sequence: CALAGQGITGELFF. DNA for the CDR3: TGTGCCCTAGCGGGACAGGGGATCACCGGGGAGCTGTTTTTT.

By sample fraction, this clonotype is medium-sized (0.01 to 0.1%). The CDR3 coding sequence is TGCGCCAGCAGCTTGGGGGACTTCTTGCGTACGGAAGCCAACACTGAAGCTTTCTTT. Encoded protein: CASSLGDFLRTEANTEAFF. The chain links TRBV5-1 to TRBJ1-1; perhaps TRBD1 as D (5 bases). The CDR3 sequence is 19 residues long. V dropped 0 bases and J dropped 2 bases, with 23 bases sitting between them. Germline V gene sequence: CDR1 SGHRS, CDR2 YFSETQ.

The rearrangement uses TRBV3-1 and TRBJ2-1; D remains ambiguous. V gave up 0 bases and J gave up 10 bases, with 7 bases separating them. Germline assignment: CDR1 LGHDT and CDR2 YNNKEL (reference sequence). The CDR3 contains 12 residues. The CDR3 reads CASSQDIVEQFF. The CDR3 region has the DNA TGTGCCAGCAGCCAAGATATCGTGGAGCAGTTCTTC.

This clonotype counts as medium-sized. The rearrangement joins TRBV7-2 to TRBJ2-5; TRBD2 aligns across 9 bases. In germline, CDR1 is SGHTA, CDR2 FQGNSA. The length of the CDR3 is 14 residues. Germline trimming cut 3 bases from V and 4 bases from J; bases unmatched to any gene: 3. CDR3 amino acids: CASSLGLAGETQYF. CDR3 sequence (DNA): TGTGCCAGCAGCTTGGGACTAGCAGGAGAGACCCAGTACTTC.

The DNA of the CDR3 is TGTGCCAGCAGGGACAGGGGGCGCGTTGATGAGCAGTTCTTC. It encodes CASRDRGRVDEQFF. The J gene is TRBJ2-1, the V gene TRBV19; 12 bases line up with TRBD1. The CDR3 extends over 14 amino acids. Germline V gene sequence: CDR1 LNHDA, CDR2 SQIVND (reference sequence). The V segment lost 9 bases and the J segment 8 bases; nucleotides outside the gene matches: 8.

Sample share makes this clonotype medium-sized. The rearrangement joins TRBV3-1 to TRBJ1-6; D may be TRBD1 (5 bases). The V end lost 0 bases, the J end lost 9 bases, and 9 bases lay between the germline ends. Germline values: CDR1 LGHDT, CDR2 YNNKEL (reference sequence). CDR3 length equals 14 residues. The CDR3 here is CASSQEGRGSPLHF. DNA for the CDR3: TGTGCCAGCAGCCAAGAAGGGAGGGGTTCACCCCTCCACTTT.

This chain links TRBV7-9 with TRBJ2-1; D is unclear. V dropped 3 bases and J dropped 8 bases, with 14 bases sitting between them. The CDR3 has 14 residues. Looked up from germline, CDR1 is SEHNR and CDR2 is FQNEAQ (reference sequence). The CDR3 protein is CASSFPRPSDEQFF. As DNA, the CDR3 is TGTGCCAGCAGCTTTCCTAGACCCTCGGATGAGCAGTTCTTC.

This clonotype is classed as medium-sized (0.01 to 0.1%). The genes are TRBV5-1 and TRBJ1-1; 10 positions match TRBD1. V dropped 2 bases and J dropped 1; count of bases not matched to a gene: 2. The CDR3 is 15 residues long. Germline V gene sequence: CDR1 SGHRS, CDR2 YFSETQ. CDR3: CASSLGTGANTEAFF. In DNA form, the CDR3 reads TGCGCCAGCAGCTTAGGGACAGGGGCGAACACTGAAGCTTTCTTT. Using reference TRBV5-1 and TRBJ1-1 for the parts outside the CDR3, the full variable domain is KAGVTQTPRYLIKTRGQQVTLSCSPISGHRSVSWYQQTPGQGLQFLFEYFSETQRNKGNFPGRFSGRQFSNSRSEMNVSTLELGDSALYLCASSLGTGANTEAFFGQGTRLTVV.

This clonotype came up many times. This chain joins TRBV7-8 and TRBJ2-6; the D gene could be TRBD1 or TRBD2 (5 bases each). The CDR3 has 19 amino acids. Per the germline V gene, CDR1 is SGHVS and CDR2 is FQNEAQ. The ends were cut back, 1 base at V and 2 bases at J, with 18 bases in the middle. This CDR3 is CASSLVGQGPLAGANVLTF. The CDR3 DNA follows: TGTGCCAGCAGCTTAGTAGGTCAGGGACCCTTAGCTGGGGCCAACGTCCTGACTTTC. Combining the CDR3 with reference TRBV7-8 and TRBJ2-6 gives the whole variable domain GAGVSQSPRYKVAKRGQDVALRCDPISGHVSLFWYQQALGQGPEFLTYFQNEAQLDKSGLPSDRFFAERPEGSVSTLKIQRTQQEDSAVYLCASSLVGQGPLAGANVLTFGAGSRLTVL.

This clonotype is medium-sized in the sample. J is TRBJ2-1 and V is TRBV7-6; D not resolved. Deletions cut 5 bases from V and 6 bases from J, with 20 bases between. The germline V gene encodes CDR1 SGHVS and CDR2 FNYEAQ. The CDR3 contains 16 residues. Here the CDR3 DNA reads TGTGCCAGCAGCCCAAACCCTCGAGGCAGTCCCAATGAGCAGTTCTTC. This sequence encodes CASSPNPRGSPNEQFF.

The chain has TRBV4-1 and TRBJ2-2; D gene uncertain. CDR1 and CDR2 from the germline V gene are MGHRA and YSYEKL. Trimming removed 5 bases from V and 5 bases from J, with 9 bases in between. The CDR3 length is 13 residues. This CDR3 reads CASSYSGTGELFF. The CDR3 DNA sequence: TGCGCCAGCAGCTATAGTGGGACCGGGGAGCTGTTTTTT.

The rearrangement links TRBV7-2 to TRBJ2-7; 8 bases map to TRBD2. V was clipped by 1 base and J by 4 bases; unmatched bases: 6. The CDR3 extends over 15 amino acids. In germline, CDR1 is SGHTA, CDR2 FQGNSA. CDR3 loop: CASSLVSSGYYEQYV. CDR3 DNA: TGTGCCAGCAGCTTAGTGTCTAGCGGGTATTACGAGCAGTACGTC.

By sample fraction, this clonotype is medium-sized. The chain recombines TRBV20-1 with TRBJ1-1; a weak D match, TRBD1 (5 bases). The CDR3 is 14 residues long. CDR1 DFQATT and CDR2 SNEGSKA come from the germline V gene (reference sequence). The V and J ends lost 1 base and 1 base respectively, with 10 bases between them. The CDR3 protein is CSARVPGANTEAFF. Here the CDR3 DNA reads TGCAGTGCTAGAGTACCCGGGGCGAACACTGAAGCTTTCTTT.

The chain recombines TRBV6-2 or TRBV6-3 with TRBJ1-1; no reliable D call. This CDR3 region has 11 residues. The V and J ends lost 2 bases and 3 bases respectively, with 1 base between them. From germline, CDR1 is MNHEY and CDR2 SVGEGT. CDR3 DNA: TGTGCCAGCAGTTACGACACTGAAGCTTTCTTT. It is translated as CASSYDTEAFF.

This clonotype was recorded at least ten times. This chain links TRBV7-2 with TRBJ2-7; TRBD2 matches at 13 bases. In germline, CDR1 is SGHTA, CDR2 FQGNSA. The CDR3 spans 16 residues. J lost 6 bases, V lost 1 base, and 6 bases had no gene match. CDR3 DNA sequence: TGTGCCAGCAGCTTAGAATCACTAGCGGGGGGGAGCGAGCAGTACGTC. It yields the protein CASSLESLAGGSEQYV.

This clonotype ranks as medium-sized (0.01 to 0.1%). The gene calls are TRBV12-3 or TRBV12-4 and TRBJ1-1; D ambiguous. The CDR3 totals 12 residues. V lost 5 bases to trimming and J lost 10 bases, with 14 bases between them. CDR3 coding DNA: TGTGCCAGCAGTCAAGACGGACCAGGAGCTTTCTTT. As protein: CASSQDGPGAFF.

Many counts were recorded for this clonotype. An end of the junction differs from the germline gene, which may be a read error. The rearrangement links TRBV7-7 to TRBJ2-2; possibly TRBD1 for D (6 bases). The CDR3 extends over 13 amino acids. Per the germline V gene, CDR1 is SSHAT and CDR2 is FNYEAQ (reference sequence). CDR3 DNA sequence: TGTGCTAGCAGCTCCCCAGGGGCCGGGGAGCTGTTTTTT. It translates to CASSSPGAGELFF.

By sample share, this clonotype is medium-sized. V gene TRBV28 combines with J gene TRBJ2-1; no firm D call. CDR3 size: 12 residues. Trimming removed 1 base at V and 10 bases at J, with 8 bases between. The V gene's germline CDR1 is MDHEN and CDR2 SYDVKM. Written as DNA, the CDR3 is TGTGCCAGCAGTTTATTCGCCAGAGAGCAGTTCTTC. It translates to CASSLFAREQFF.

This chain uses TRBV28 with TRBJ2-7; possibly TRBD2 for D (5 bases). V lost 1 base, J lost 1 base, and 8 bases lay in between. CDR3 length: 14 residues. Germline V gene lookup returns CDR1 MDHEN and CDR2 SYDVKM. In nucleotides, the CDR3 is TGTGCCAGCAGTTTATTTCCGGGGTCCTACGAGCAGTACTTC. Encoded protein: CASSLFPGSYEQYF.

This clonotype is judged medium-sized. This sequence joins TRBV2 and TRBJ2-5, with 8 bases identical to TRBD1. Trimming cost V 6 bases and J 2 bases; bases outside gene matches: 8. The germline gives CDR1 SNHLY, CDR2 FYNNEI. The CDR3 has 15 residues. This CDR3 is CASRRQGLEQETQYF. Written as DNA, the CDR3 is TGTGCCAGCAGGCGACAGGGGCTGGAGCAAGAGACCCAGTACTTC.